The rows below give T cell receptor beta chains drawn from one sample of a study of blood T cell repertoires in COVID-19. Generated by immunoSEQ multiplex PCR, the TCRdb table keeps only in-frame clones and is missing some. The data hold roughly 330,000 clones, with 88% observed a single time. Sequencing was done on a sample of PBMCs or T cells enriched from blood (not recorded which). All receptors derive from a man aged 30 to 39 who had recovered from COVID-19. The CDR3 runs from the conserved cysteine through the conserved F or W. D genes are given only for firm matches. A clone size is listed for some rows: how often the clone was seen (once, few, many), or a class if it is expanded.

once	TRBV7-9	TRBD1	TRBJ2-5	CASSPKRLLQGASGPDF	TGTGCCAGCAGCCCAAAAAGATTACTACAGGGGGCGTCTGGCCCGGACTTC
.	TRBV19	TRBD1	TRBJ2-2	CASSWDSNTGELFF	TGTGCCAGCTCATGGGACAGCAACACCGGGGAGCTGTTTTTT
once	TRBV19	.	TRBJ1-5	CASSVTTGDQPQHF	TGTGCCAGTAGTGTCACCACAGGTGATCAGCCCCAGCATTTT
few	TRBV6-5	.	TRBJ1-1	CASSYSEGFAFF	TGTGCCAGCAGTTACTCGGAGGGGTTTGCTTTCTTT
.	TRBV12-3/TRBV12-4	.	TRBJ1-1	CASSLGLSVEAFF	TGTGCCAGCAGTTTAGGGCTTAGCGTCGAAGCTTTCTTT
.	TRBV10-1	TRBD1	TRBJ1-2	CATLRDREDKGYTF	TGCGCCACTCTGCGGGACAGGGAAGACAAAGGCTACACCTTC
once	TRBV6-5	.	TRBJ1-1	CASSYNAGELNTEAFF	TGTGCCAGCAGTTACAACGCAGGGGAACTGAACACTGAAGCTTTCTTT
.	TRBV5-1	TRBD1	TRBJ1-2	CASSRGQGAGLSF	TGCGCCAGCAGCAGAGGACAGGGGGCTGGTCTCTCCTTC
.	TRBV3-1/TRBV3-2	.	TRBJ1-4	CASSPSPGGDNEKLFF	TGTGCCAGCAGCCCATCCCCCGGAGGCGATAATGAAAAACTGTTTTTT
once	TRBV5-6	.	TRBJ2-3	CASSLRFDTQYF	TGTGCCAGCAGCCTCAGATTCGATACGCAGTATTTT